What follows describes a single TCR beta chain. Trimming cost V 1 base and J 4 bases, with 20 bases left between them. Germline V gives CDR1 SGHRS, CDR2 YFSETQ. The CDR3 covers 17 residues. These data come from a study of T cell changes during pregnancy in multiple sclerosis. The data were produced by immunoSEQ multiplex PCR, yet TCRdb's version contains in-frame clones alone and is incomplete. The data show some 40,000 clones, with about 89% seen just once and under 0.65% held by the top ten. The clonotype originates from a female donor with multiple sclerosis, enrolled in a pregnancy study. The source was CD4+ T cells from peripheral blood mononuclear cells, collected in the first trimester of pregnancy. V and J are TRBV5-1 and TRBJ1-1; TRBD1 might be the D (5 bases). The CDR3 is CASSLRRGVQTVTEAFF. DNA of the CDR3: TGCGCCAGCAGCTTGCGGAGGGGAGTACAAACCGTCACTGAAGCTTTCTTT. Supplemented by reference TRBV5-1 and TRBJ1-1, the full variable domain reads KAGVTQTPRYLIKTRGQQVTLSCSPISGHRSVSWYQQTPGQGLQFLFEYFSETQRNKGNFPGRFSGRQFSNSRSEMNVSTLELGDSALYLCASSLRRGVQTVTEAFFGQGTRLTVV.